Listed below are T cell receptor beta chains from one sample, sequenced in a study of post-analysis software for immune sequencing data. TCRdb re-derived calls from the PCR reads in MiXCR, one entry per CDR3 protein. The table has roughly 870,000 distinct CDR3 sequences, approximately 53% seen once. The material sequenced was blood. The receptor set was obtained from a girl aged 5 to 17 with multiple sclerosis. The CDR3 runs from the conserved cysteine through the conserved F or W. D genes are given only for firm matches. Size is stated for part of the rows, as once, few or many counts, or as a class when the clone is expanded.

v_call: TRBV20-1
d_call: NA
clone_size: NA
j_call: TRBJ2-5
cdr3_aa: CSASEPGMETQYF
cdr3_nt: TGCAGTGCTTCCGAGCCAGGGATGGAGACCCAGTACTTC

v_call: TRBV5-1
d_call: TRBD2
clone_size: once
j_call: TRBJ2-7
cdr3_aa: CASSPEGLDAYEQYF
cdr3_nt: TGCGCCAGCAGCCCGGAGGGACTAGACGCCTACGAGCAGTACTTC

v_call: TRBV6-5
d_call: NA
clone_size: many
j_call: TRBJ2-6
cdr3_aa: CASSYSKASLTSSGANVLTF
cdr3_nt: TGTGCCAGCAGTTACTCGAAGGCTTCACTGACGTCCTCTGGGGCCAACGTCCTGACTTTC

v_call: TRBV12-3/TRBV12-4
d_call: TRBD2
clone_size: NA
j_call: TRBJ2-5
cdr3_aa: CASSSGLAGVQETQYF
cdr3_nt: TGTGCCAGCAGTTCTGGACTAGCGGGGGTCCAAGAGACCCAGTACTTC

v_call: TRBV4-2
d_call: NA
clone_size: NA
j_call: TRBJ1-1
cdr3_aa: CASSQELGNTEAFF
cdr3_nt: TGTGCCAGCAGCCAAGAGTTGGGGAACACTGAAGCTTTCTTT

v_call: TRBV7-8
d_call: NA
clone_size: NA
j_call: TRBJ2-4
cdr3_aa: CASSLERTKNIQYF
cdr3_nt: TGTGCCAGCAGCTTAGAGAGAACCAAAAACATTCAGTACTTC

v_call: TRBV12-3/TRBV12-4
d_call: NA
clone_size: NA
j_call: TRBJ1-4
cdr3_aa: CASSFSMRGSATNEKLFF
cdr3_nt: TGTGCCAGCAGTTTTAGTATGAGGGGGTCGGCAACTAATGAAAAACTGTTTTTT

v_call: TRBV12-3/TRBV12-4
d_call: NA
clone_size: NA
j_call: TRBJ2-5
cdr3_aa: CAIGGLGETQYF
cdr3_nt: TGTGCCATCGGGGGTCTGGGGGAGACCCAGTACTTC

v_call: TRBV7-9
d_call: TRBD1
clone_size: NA
j_call: TRBJ2-7
cdr3_aa: CASSLSFRGTGQTYEQYF
cdr3_nt: TGTGCCAGCAGCTTATCATTCCGGGGGACAGGACAAACCTACGAGCAGTACTTC

v_call: TRBV24-1
d_call: NA
clone_size: few
j_call: TRBJ2-1
cdr3_aa: CATSPGTGNDNEQFF
cdr3_nt: TGTGCCACCAGTCCTGGGACGGGAAACGACAATGAGCAGTTCTTC

v_call: TRBV7-9
d_call: NA
clone_size: NA
j_call: TRBJ2-7
cdr3_aa: CASSTGGSFYEQYF
cdr3_nt: TGTGCCAGCAGCACCGGGGGCTCTTTCTACGAGCAGTACTTC

v_call: TRBV29-1
d_call: NA
clone_size: NA
j_call: TRBJ2-1
cdr3_aa: CSVEEGLEYNEQFF
cdr3_nt: TGCAGCGTTGAGGAGGGCCTAGAATACAATGAGCAGTTCTTC

v_call: TRBV2
d_call: NA
clone_size: NA
j_call: TRBJ2-2
cdr3_aa: CASSNQRRNTGELFF
cdr3_nt: TGTGCCAGCAGCAACCAGCGGAGGAACACCGGGGAGCTGTTTTTT

v_call: TRBV7-2
d_call: NA
clone_size: NA
j_call: TRBJ2-7
cdr3_aa: CASSLEGAGVYEQYF
cdr3_nt: TGTGCCAGCTCCCTGGAGGGGGCGGGAGTCTACGAGCAGTACTTC

v_call: TRBV9
d_call: NA
clone_size: NA
j_call: TRBJ1-2
cdr3_aa: CASSVGGESYGYTF
cdr3_nt: TGTGCCAGCAGCGTAGGGGGGGAAAGCTATGGCTACACCTTC

v_call: TRBV7-7
d_call: NA
clone_size: NA
j_call: TRBJ2-7
cdr3_aa: CASSHSGREQYF
cdr3_nt: TGTGCTAGCAGCCACAGCGGGCGCGAGCAGTACTTC

v_call: TRBV12-5
d_call: NA
clone_size: NA
j_call: TRBJ1-5
cdr3_aa: CASGLVGGSNQPQHF
cdr3_nt: TGTGCTAGTGGTTTGGTAGGGGGTAGCAATCAGCCCCAGCATTTT

v_call: TRBV5-1
d_call: TRBD1
clone_size: few
j_call: TRBJ1-1
cdr3_aa: CASSSGQVTEAFF
cdr3_nt: TGCGCCAGCAGCTCCGGACAGGTGACTGAAGCTTTCTTT

v_call: TRBV6-5
d_call: TRBD1
clone_size: NA
j_call: TRBJ2-2
cdr3_aa: CASSRRTGMNTGELFF
cdr3_nt: TGTGCCAGCAGTCGACGGACAGGGATGAACACCGGGGAGCTGTTTTTT

v_call: TRBV9
d_call: NA
clone_size: NA
j_call: TRBJ2-7
cdr3_aa: CASSEMTGGPYEQYF
cdr3_nt: TGTGCCAGCAGCGAAATGACAGGAGGTCCCTACGAGCAGTACTTC

v_call: TRBV9
d_call: TRBD2
clone_size: NA
j_call: TRBJ2-3
cdr3_aa: CASSKLASSTDTQYF
cdr3_nt: TGTGCCAGCAGCAAACTAGCGTCTAGCACAGATACGCAGTATTTT

v_call: TRBV28
d_call: NA
clone_size: NA
j_call: TRBJ2-3
cdr3_aa: CASSRSLSLADTQYF
cdr3_nt: TGCGCCAGCAGTCGAAGTTTAAGCTTGGCAGATACGCAGTATTTT

v_call: TRBV6-2/TRBV6-3
d_call: NA
clone_size: NA
j_call: TRBJ2-1
cdr3_aa: CASSYSTARGHNEQFF
cdr3_nt: TGTGCCAGCAGTTACTCGACCGCCAGGGGCCACAATGAGCAGTTCTTC

v_call: TRBV5-6
d_call: NA
clone_size: NA
j_call: TRBJ2-5
cdr3_aa: CASSSPRGGETQYF
cdr3_nt: TGTGCCAGCAGCTCCCCACGGGGTGGAGAGACCCAATACTTC

v_call: TRBV7-9
d_call: TRBD1
clone_size: NA
j_call: TRBJ1-1
cdr3_aa: CASSSRDRGNWNTEAFF
cdr3_nt: TGTGCCAGCAGCTCCCGGGACAGGGGTAATTGGAACACTGAAGCTTTCTTT

v_call: TRBV20-1
d_call: NA
clone_size: NA
j_call: TRBJ2-1
cdr3_aa: CSAREGALGQFF
cdr3_nt: TGCAGTGCTAGGGAGGGGGCCCTTGGGCAGTTCTTC

v_call: TRBV5-1
d_call: TRBD1
clone_size: NA
j_call: TRBJ2-5
cdr3_aa: CASSPDRGVEETQYF
cdr3_nt: TGCGCCAGCAGCCCGGACAGGGGAGTCGAAGAGACCCAGTACTTC

v_call: TRBV7-2
d_call: NA
clone_size: NA
j_call: TRBJ2-1
cdr3_aa: CASSVTGTHSPNEQFF
cdr3_nt: TGTGCCAGCAGCGTAACCGGGACCCACAGCCCCAATGAGCAGTTCTTC

v_call: TRBV20-1
d_call: NA
clone_size: NA
j_call: TRBJ2-5
cdr3_aa: CSAIRGSGETQYF
cdr3_nt: TGCAGTGCTATCAGGGGTTCGGGCGAGACCCAGTACTTC

v_call: TRBV29-1
d_call: NA
clone_size: NA
j_call: TRBJ2-3
cdr3_aa: CSAGEDTQYF
cdr3_nt: TGCAGCGCAGGGGAGGATACGCAGTATTTT

v_call: TRBV7-8
d_call: NA
clone_size: NA
j_call: TRBJ1-1
cdr3_aa: CASSLNAGQTEAFF
cdr3_nt: TGTGCCAGCAGCTTAAATGCAGGGCAGACTGAAGCTTTCTTT

v_call: TRBV4-1
d_call: NA
clone_size: NA
j_call: TRBJ1-2
cdr3_aa: CASSIPGGDGYTF
cdr3_nt: TGCGCCAGCAGCATCCCGGGGGGGGATGGCTACACCTTC